Listed below are T cell receptor beta chains from one sample, sequenced in a study of CD8+CD57+ T cells in acquired aplastic anemia. One entry per CDR3 protein, called by TCRdb with MiXCR from the reads. This sample carries over 150,000 distinct CDR3 sequences, about 60% of them seen once, and the ten largest clones take approximately 40%. Sequenced: sorted CD4+, CD8+, or CD8+CD57+ T cells (not recorded which) from PBMCs. Every receptor here comes from a human donor with aplastic anemia. The CDR3 runs from the conserved cysteine through the conserved F or W. The D gene is left open where the match is weak. Clone size, where shown, is once, few, many, or a class for clones that have expanded.

>-|TRBJ1-3|TRBD1|TRBV20-1
TGCAGTGCTCCGACAGGGGGTAACTCTGGAAACACCATATATTTT
CSAPTGGNSGNTIYF
>few|TRBJ2-7|TRBD2|TRBV24-1
TGTGCCACCGCGGGGGAGCTGGGCGAGCAGTACTTC
CATAGELGEQYF
>-|TRBJ2-5|-|TRBV4-1
TGCGCCAGCAGCCAAGGCTTCGGGGCCGAGGGGGAGACCCAGTACTTC
CASSQGFGAEGETQYF
>once|TRBJ2-5|-|TRBV19
TGTGCCAGTAGCCCAGAGCAGTACCAAGAGACCCAGTACTTC
CASSPEQYQETQYF
>once|TRBJ2-5|-|TRBV7-9
TGTGCCAGCAGCACCAGGGTGTCCCAAGAGACCCAGTGCTTC
CASSTRVSQETQCF
>-|TRBJ1-2|-|TRBV5-4
TGTGCCAGCAGCTTAAGAGGCAATAACTATGGCTACACCTTC
CASSLRGNNYGYTF
>few|TRBJ2-2|-|TRBV4-2
TGTGCCAGCAGCCAAGATATGAGGGGGGCCTTTAACACCGGGGAGCTGTTTTTT
CASSQDMRGAFNTGELFF
>-|TRBJ2-1|TRBD2|TRBV7-3
TGTGCCAGCAGCTTAATGGGAGGGAGCTCCTACAATGAGCAGTTCTTC
CASSLMGGSSYNEQFF
>-|TRBJ2-7|-|TRBV10-3
TGTGCCACCCTCCCCGGACCCTCCTACGAGCAGTACTTC
CATLPGPSYEQYF
>-|TRBJ2-3|-|TRBV7-8
-
CDSSFYICSALPPGLASTDTQYF
>-|TRBJ1-2|TRBD1|TRBV5-8
TGTGCCAGCAGCAGTCGGGACAGAGAATATGGCTACACCTTC
CASSSRDREYGYTF
>few|TRBJ2-1|-|TRBV15
TGTGCCACCAGCAACAATCGCGCCAGCAGCTATGGGAATGAGCAGTTCTTC
CATSNNRASSYGNEQFF
>few|TRBJ2-7|TRBD2|TRBV20-1
TGCAGTGCTACTAGCGGGGGTTCCTACGAGCAGTACTTC
CSATSGGSYEQYF
>few|TRBJ2-7|-|TRBV6-1
TGTGCCAGCAGTGATGCGGAGACAGTCTGGGTGGAGCAGTACTTC
CASSDAETVWVEQYF
>-|TRBJ2-3|TRBD1|TRBV5-1
TGCGCCAGCAGCTTGGGACAGGGGTCAGATACGCAGTATTTT
CASSLGQGSDTQYF